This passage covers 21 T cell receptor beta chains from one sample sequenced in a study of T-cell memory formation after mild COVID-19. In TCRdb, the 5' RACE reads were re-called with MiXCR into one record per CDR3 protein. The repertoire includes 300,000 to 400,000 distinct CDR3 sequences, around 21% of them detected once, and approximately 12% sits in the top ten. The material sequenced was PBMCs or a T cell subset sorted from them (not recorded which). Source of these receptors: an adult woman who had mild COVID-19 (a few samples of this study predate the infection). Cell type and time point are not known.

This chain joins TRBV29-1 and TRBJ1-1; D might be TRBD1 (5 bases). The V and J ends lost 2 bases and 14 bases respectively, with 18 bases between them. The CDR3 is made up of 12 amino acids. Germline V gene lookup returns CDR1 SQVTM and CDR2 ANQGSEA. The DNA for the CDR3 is TGCAGCGTTGAAAGCATGGGCAGGGAGAGGTTCTTT. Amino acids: CSVESMGRERFF.

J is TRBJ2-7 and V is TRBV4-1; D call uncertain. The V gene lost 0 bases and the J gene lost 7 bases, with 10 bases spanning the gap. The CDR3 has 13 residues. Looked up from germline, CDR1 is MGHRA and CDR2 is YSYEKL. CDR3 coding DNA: TGCGCCAGCAGCCAAGATTGGGCCCTGGAGCAGTACTTC. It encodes CASSQDWALEQYF.

CDR3 DNA sequence: TGTGCCAGCAGCTTCAGGGGGCTGGAGACCCAGTACTTC. Its protein product is CASSFRGLETQYF. The chain has TRBV7-2 and TRBJ2-5, with 8 bases lining up with TRBD1. Trimming took 3 bases from V and 5 from J; bases not matched to a gene: 2. The CDR3 totals 13 residues. Germline V gene data show CDR1 as SGHTA and CDR2 as FQGNSA.

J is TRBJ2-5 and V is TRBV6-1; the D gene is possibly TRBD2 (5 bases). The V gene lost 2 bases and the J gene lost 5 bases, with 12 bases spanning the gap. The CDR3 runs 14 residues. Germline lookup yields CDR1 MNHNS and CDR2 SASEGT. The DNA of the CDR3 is TGTGCCAGCAGTGAATTTCAGAGCGGCGAGACCCAGTACTTC. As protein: CASSEFQSGETQYF.

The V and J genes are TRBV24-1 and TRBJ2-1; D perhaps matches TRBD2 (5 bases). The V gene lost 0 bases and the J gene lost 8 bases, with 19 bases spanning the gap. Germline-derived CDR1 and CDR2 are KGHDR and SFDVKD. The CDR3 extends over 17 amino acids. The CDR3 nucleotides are TGTGCCACCAGTGATTTGGGCATTCGGGGTTCATTGGATGAGCAGTTCTTC. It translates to CATSDLGIRGSLDEQFF.

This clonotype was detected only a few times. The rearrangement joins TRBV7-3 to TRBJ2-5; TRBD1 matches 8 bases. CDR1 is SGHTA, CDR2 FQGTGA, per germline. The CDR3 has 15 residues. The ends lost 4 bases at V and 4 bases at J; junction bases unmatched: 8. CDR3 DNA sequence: TGTGCCAGCAGCTCAGGACAGGGAATTGTAGAGACCCAGTACTTC. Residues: CASSSGQGIVETQYF. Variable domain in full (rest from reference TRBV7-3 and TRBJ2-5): GAGVSQTPSNKVTEKGKYVELRCDPISGHTALYWYRQSLGQGPEFLIYFQGTGAADDSGLPNDRFFAVRPEGSVSTLKIQRTERGDSAVYLCASSSGQGIVETQYFGPGTRLLVL.

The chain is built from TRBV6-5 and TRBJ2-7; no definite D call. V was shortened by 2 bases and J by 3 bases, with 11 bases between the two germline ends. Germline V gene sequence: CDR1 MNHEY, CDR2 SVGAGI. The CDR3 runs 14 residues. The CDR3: CASSYKRTGYEQYF. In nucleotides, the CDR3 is TGTGCCAGCAGTTACAAAAGGACGGGCTACGAGCAGTACTTC.

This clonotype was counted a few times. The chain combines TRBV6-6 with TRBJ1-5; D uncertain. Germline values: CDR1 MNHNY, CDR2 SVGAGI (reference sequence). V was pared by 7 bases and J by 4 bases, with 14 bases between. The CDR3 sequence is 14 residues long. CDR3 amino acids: CASTSTPGNQPQHF. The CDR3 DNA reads TGTGCCAGCACCTCGACACCTGGGAATCAGCCCCAGCATTTT.

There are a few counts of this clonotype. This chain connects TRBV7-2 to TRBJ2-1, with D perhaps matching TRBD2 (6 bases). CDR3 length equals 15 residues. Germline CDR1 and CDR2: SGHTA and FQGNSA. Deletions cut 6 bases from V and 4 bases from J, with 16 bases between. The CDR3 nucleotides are TGTGCCAGCAGTCGGATAGCGGAACAGTACAATGAGCAGTTCTTC. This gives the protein CASSRIAEQYNEQFF.

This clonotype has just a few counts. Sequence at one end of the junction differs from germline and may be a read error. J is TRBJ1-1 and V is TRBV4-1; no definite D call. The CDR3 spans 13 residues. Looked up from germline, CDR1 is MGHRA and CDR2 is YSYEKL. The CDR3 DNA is TGCGCCACCAGCTGGAGGACCCTCACTGAAGCTTTCTTT. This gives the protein CATSWRTLTEAFF.

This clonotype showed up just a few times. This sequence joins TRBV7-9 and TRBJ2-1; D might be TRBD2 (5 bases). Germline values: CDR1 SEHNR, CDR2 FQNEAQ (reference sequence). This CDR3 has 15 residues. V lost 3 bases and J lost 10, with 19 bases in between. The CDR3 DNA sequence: TGTGCCAGCAGCTTCTCCGGACTGGGAACTTTCGAGCAGTTCTTC. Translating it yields CASSFSGLGTFEQFF.

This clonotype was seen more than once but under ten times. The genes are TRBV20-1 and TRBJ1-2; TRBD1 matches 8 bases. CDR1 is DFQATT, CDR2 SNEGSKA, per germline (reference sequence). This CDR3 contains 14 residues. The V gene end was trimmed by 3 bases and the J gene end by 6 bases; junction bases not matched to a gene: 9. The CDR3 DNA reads TGCAGTGCTAGGTCGGGACAGGAGCTACATGGCTACACCTTC. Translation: CSARSGQELHGYTF.

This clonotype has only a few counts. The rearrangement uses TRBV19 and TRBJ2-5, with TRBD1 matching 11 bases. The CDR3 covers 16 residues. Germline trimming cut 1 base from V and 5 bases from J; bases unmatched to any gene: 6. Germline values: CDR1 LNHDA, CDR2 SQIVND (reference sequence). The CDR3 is CASSIVGQGAGETQYF. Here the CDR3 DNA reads TGTGCCAGTAGTATAGTCGGACAGGGGGCCGGGGAGACCCAGTACTTC.

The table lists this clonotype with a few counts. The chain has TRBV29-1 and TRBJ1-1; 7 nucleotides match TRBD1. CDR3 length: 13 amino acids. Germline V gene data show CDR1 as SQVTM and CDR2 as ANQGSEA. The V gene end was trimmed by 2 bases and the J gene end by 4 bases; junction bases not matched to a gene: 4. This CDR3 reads CSVEPRGATEAFF. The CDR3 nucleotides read TGCAGCGTTGAACCCAGGGGGGCCACTGAAGCTTTCTTT.

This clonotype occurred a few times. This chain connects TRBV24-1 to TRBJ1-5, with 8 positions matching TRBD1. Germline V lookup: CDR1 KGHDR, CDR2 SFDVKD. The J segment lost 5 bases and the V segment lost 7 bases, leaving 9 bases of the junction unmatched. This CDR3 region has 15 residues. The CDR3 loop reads CATSGQGGGYQPQHF. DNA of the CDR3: TGTGCCACCAGCGGACAGGGCGGAGGTTATCAGCCCCAGCATTTT.

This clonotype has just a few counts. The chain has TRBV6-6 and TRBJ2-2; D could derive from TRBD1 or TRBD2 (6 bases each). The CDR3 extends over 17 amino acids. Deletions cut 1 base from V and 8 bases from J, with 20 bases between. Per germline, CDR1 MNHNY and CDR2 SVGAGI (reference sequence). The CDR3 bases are TGTGCCAGCAGTTACTACTCGGGGGCGGTGATCTCAGGGGAGCTGTTTTTT. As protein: CASSYYSGAVISGELFF.

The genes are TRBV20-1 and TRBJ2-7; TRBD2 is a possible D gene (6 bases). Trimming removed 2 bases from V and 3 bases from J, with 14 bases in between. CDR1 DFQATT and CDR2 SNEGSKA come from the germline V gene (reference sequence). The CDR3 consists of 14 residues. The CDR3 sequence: CSARSGLHGYEQYF. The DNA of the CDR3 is TGCAGTGCTAGATCGGGACTCCACGGCTACGAGCAGTACTTC.

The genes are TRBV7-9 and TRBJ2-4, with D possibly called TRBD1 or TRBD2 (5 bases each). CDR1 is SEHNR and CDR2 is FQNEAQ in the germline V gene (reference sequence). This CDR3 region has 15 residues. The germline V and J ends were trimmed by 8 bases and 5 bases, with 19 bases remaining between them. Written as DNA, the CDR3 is TGTGCCAGCTCCGAGGGGCCAGGCGGCGAAAACATTCAGTACTTC. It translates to CASSEGPGGENIQYF.

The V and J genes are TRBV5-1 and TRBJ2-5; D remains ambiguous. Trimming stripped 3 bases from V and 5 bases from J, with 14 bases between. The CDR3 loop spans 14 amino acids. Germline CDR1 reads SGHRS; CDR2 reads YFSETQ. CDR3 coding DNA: TGCGCCAGCAGCTCCGTGGGTGGCGAGGAGACCCAGTACTTC. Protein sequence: CASSSVGGEETQYF.

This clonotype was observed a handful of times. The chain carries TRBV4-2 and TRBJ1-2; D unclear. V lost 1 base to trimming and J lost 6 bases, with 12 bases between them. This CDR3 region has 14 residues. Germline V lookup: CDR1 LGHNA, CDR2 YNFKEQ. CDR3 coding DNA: TGTGCCAGCAGCCAAGGGACGGGCTCACATGGCTACACCTTC. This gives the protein CASSQGTGSHGYTF.

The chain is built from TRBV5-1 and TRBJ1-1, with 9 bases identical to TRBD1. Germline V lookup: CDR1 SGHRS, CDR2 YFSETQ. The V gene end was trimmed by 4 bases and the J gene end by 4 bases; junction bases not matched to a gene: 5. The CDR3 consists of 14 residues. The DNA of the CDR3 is TGCGCCAGCAGCGATACAGGGGGCACCACTGAAGCTTTCTTT. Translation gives CASSDTGGTTEAFF.